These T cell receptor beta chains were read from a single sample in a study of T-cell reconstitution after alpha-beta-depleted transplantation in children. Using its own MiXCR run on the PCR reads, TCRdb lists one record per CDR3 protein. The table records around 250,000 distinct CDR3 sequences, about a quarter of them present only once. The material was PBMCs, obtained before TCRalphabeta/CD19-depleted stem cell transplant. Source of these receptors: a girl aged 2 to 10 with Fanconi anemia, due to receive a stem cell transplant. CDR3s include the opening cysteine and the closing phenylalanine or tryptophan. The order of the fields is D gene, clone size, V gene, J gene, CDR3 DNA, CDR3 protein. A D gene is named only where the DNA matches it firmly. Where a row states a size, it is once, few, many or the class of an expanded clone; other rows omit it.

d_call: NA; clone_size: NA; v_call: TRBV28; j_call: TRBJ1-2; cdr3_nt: TGTGCCAGCAGTCCACGAAACAGGATTCTCTATGGCTACACCTTC; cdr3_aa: CASSPRNRILYGYTF
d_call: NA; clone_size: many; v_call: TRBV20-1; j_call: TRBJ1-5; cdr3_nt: TGCAGTGCTAGAGATCCCAGGATCTATAGCAATCAGCCCCAGCATTTT; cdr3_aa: CSARDPRIYSNQPQHF
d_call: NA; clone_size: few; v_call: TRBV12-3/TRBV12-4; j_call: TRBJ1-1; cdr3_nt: TGTGCCAGCAGTTTCGGGGGGATGTTGAACACTGAAGCTTTCTTT; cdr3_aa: CASSFGGMLNTEAFF
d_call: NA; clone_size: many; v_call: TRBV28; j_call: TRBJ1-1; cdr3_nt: TGTGCCAGCAGTTTTGGGCGGTTTGAAGCTTTCTTT; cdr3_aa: CASSFGRFEAFF
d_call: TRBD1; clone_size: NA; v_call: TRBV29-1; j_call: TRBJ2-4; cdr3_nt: TGCAGCGTTGTTCCGGGACAGGGGGCCATTCAGTACTTC; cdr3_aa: CSVVPGQGAIQYF
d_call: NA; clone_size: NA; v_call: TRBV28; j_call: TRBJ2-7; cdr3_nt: TGTGCCAGCAGCTTCCTGGACAGCTCCTACGAGCAGTACTTC; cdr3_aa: CASSFLDSSYEQYF
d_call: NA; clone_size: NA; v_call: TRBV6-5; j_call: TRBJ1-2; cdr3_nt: TGTGCCAGCAGTTACTCGCCTGAAGTGAGGGGAAACTATGGCTGCACCTTC; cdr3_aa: CASSYSPEVRGNYGCTF
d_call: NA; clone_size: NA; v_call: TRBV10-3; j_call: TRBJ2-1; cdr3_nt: TGTGCCATCACTAAGGACAGCTCCGTGGTGGATGAGCAGTTCTTC; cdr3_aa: CAITKDSSVVDEQFF
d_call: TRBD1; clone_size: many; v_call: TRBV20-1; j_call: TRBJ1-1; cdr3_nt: TGCAGTTGGGGACAGGGAAAAGCTTTCTTT; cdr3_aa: CSWGQGKAFF
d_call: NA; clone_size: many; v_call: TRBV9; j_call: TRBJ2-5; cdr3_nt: TGTGCCAGCAGCGTCTCGAGTATGGAGACCCAGTACTTC; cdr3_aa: CASSVSSMETQYF
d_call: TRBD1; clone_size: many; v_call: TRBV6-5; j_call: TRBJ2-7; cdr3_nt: TGTGCCAGCAGTACATGGGGACAGGGGTTTAGGGAGCAGTACTTC; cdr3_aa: CASSTWGQGFREQYF
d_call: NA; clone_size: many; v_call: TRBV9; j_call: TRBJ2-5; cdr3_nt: TGTGCCAGCAGCGTAAGCCCCGGAAGGAAGGAGACCCAGTACTTC; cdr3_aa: CASSVSPGRKETQYF
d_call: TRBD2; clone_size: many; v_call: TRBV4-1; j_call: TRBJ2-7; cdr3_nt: TGCGCCAGCAGCCTCTCCCTTTTCCTAGCGGGCGAGACCTACGAGCAGTACTTC; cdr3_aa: CASSLSLFLAGETYEQYF
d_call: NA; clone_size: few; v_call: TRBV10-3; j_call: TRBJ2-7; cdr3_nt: TGTGCCATCAGTGGGAGCACCTACGAGCAGTACTTC; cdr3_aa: CAISGSTYEQYF